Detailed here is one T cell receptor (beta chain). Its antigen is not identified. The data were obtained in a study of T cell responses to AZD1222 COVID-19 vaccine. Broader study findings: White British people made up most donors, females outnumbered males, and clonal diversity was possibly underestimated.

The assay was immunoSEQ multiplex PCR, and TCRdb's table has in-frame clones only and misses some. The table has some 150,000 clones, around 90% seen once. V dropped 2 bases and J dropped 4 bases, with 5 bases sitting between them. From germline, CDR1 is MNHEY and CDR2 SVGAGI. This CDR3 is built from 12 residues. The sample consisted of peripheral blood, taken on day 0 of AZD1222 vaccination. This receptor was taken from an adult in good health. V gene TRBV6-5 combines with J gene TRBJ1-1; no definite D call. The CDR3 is CASSYPLTEAFF. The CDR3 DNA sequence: TGTGCCAGCAGTTACCCCCTCACTGAAGCTTTCTTT.